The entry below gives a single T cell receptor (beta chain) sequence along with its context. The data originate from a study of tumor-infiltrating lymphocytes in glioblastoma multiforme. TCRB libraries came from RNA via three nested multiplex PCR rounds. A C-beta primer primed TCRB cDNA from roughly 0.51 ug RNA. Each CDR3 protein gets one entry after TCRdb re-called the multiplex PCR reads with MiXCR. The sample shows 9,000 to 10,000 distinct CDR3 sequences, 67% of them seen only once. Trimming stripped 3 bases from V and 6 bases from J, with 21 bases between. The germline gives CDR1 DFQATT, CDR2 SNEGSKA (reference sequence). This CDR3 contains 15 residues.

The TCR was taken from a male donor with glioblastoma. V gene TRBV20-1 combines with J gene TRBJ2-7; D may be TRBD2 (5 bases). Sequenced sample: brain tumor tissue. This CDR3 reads CSASTLGSMAVEQYF. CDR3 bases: TGCAGTGCTAGCACATTAGGGAGTATGGCCGTCGAGCAGTACTTC.